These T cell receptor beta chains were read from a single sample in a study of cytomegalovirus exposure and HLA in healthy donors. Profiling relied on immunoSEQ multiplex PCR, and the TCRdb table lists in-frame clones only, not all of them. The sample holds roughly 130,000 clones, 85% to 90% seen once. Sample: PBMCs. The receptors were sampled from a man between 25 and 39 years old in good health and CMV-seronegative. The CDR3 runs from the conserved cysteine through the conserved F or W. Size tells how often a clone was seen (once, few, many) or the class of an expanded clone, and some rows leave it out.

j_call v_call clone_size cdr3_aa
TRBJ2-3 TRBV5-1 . CASSLGTFTDTQYF
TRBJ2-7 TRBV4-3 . CASSHLVGPISYEQYF
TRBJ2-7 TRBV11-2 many CASSLPPSYEQYF
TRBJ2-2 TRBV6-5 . CASSYQGGTGELFF
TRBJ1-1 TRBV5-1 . CASSLGRAQNTEAFF
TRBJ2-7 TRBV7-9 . CASKLQGLYEQYF
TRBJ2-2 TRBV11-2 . CASSPPGGRRDTGELFF
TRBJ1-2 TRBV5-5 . CASSLGQGAFYGYTF
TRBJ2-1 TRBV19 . CASSMGDTHSYNEQFF
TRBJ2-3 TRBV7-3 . CASSLLGTGEDTQYF
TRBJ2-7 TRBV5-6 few CASSQSLEGAEQYF
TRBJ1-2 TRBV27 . CASTMTPNYGYTF
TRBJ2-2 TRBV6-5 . CAGRASGNTGELFF
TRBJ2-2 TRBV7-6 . CASSLEGLNTGELFF
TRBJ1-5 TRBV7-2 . CASSTRDRNQPQHF
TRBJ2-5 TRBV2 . CASVGVLVEETQYF
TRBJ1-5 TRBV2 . CASRGQDTYSNQPQHF
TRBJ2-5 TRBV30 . CACNYREETQYF
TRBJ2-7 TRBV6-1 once CASSVQGSYEQYF
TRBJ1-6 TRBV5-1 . CASSPDGQNNSPLHF
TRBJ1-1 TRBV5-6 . CASSFLLGGIVVGTEAFF
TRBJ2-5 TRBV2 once CASRLVFSETQYF
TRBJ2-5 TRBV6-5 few CASRRGEETQYF
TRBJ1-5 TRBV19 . CASKDRGLNQPQHF
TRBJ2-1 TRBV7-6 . CASSFGLAENNEQFF
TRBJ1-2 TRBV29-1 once CSVERHGAGYTF
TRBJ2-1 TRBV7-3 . CASSPRGLGRDEQFF
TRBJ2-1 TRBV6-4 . CASSDSPSGSYNEQFF
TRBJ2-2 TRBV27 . CASSYGTVTGELFF
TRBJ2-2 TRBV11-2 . CASSPTNTGELFF
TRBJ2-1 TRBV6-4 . CASSGFSGGSYNEQFF
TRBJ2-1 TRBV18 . CASSPRRDDNEQFF
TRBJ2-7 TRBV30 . CASRDNSYEQYF
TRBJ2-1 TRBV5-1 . CASSLVGSSYNEQFF